This TCR beta chain was documented in a study of beta chain features in type 1 diabetes. The V gene's germline CDR1 is SGHTS and CDR2 YDEGEE. The CDR3 sequence is 16 residues long. V was shortened by 1 base and J by 4 bases, with 17 bases between the two germline ends. Turning to this clone: Its antigen remains unidentified.

As every portion of the isolated RNA was reverse transcribed, the sequencing read expressed TCRB transcripts. Method: immunoSEQ multiplex PCR; TCRdb's copy keeps in-frame clones and lacks some. Among 95,000 to 150,000 clones listed, 16% were seen once. Study findings and constraints: There was a moderate but significant shortening of TCRB CDR3s in all four CD4+ subsets of Type 1 diabetes patients.

The chain carries TRBV5-8 and TRBJ2-5, with D perhaps TRBD1 or TRBD2 (5 bases each). The TCR sequence derives from a man aged 30 to 39 with type 1 diabetes. Sequencing was done on a sample of central memory CD4+ T cells from blood. The CDR3, as DNA: TGTGCCAGCAGCTTGAATGAGGGGCCGAGGGGAGAGACCCAGTACTTC. Amino acid sequence: CASSLNEGPRGETQYF.